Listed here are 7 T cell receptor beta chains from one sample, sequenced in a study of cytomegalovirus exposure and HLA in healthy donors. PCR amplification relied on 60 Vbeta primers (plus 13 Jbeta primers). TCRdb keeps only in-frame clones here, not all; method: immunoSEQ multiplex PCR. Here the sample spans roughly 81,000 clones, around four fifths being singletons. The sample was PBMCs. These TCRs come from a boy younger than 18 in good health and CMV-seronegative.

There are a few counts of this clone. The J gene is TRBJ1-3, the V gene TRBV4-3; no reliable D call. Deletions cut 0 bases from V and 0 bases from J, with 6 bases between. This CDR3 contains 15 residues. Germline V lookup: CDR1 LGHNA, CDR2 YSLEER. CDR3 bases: TGCGCCAGCAGCCAAGATATCCGCTCTGGAAACACCATATATTTT. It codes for CASSQDIRSGNTIYF.

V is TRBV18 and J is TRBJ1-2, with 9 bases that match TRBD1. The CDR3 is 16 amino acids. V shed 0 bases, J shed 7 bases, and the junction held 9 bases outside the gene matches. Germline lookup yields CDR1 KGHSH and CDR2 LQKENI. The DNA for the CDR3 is TGTGCCAGCTCACCACCAACTACACAGGGGGCATTTGGCTACACCTTC. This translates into CASSPPTTQGAFGYTF.

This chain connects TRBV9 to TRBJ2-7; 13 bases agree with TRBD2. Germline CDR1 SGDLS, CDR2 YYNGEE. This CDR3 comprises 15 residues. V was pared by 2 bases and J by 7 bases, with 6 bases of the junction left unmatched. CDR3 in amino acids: CASSVGTSGAVEQYF. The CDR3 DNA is TGTGCCAGCAGCGTCGGGACTAGCGGGGCAGTGGAGCAGTACTTC.

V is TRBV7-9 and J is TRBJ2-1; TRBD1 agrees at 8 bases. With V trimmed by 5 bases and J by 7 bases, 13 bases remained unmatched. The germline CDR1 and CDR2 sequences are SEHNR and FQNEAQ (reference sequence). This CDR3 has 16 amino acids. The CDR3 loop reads CASSLGTGGQGNEQFF. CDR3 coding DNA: TGTGCCAGCAGCCTAGGGACAGGTGGACAAGGGAATGAGCAGTTCTTC.

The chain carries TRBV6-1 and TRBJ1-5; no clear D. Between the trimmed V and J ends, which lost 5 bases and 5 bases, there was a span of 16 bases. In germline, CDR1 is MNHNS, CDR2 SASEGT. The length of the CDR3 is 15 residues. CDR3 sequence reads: CASSSRTGGHQPQHF. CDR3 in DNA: TGTGCCAGCAGTTCAAGGACTGGCGGGCATCAGCCCCAGCATTTT.

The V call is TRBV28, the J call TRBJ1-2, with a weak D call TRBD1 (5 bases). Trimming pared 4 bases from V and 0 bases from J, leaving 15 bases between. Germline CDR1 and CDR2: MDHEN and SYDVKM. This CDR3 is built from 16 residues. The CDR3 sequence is CASSSPTARANYGYTF. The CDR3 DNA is TGTGCCAGCAGTTCCCCGACAGCGAGAGCTAACTATGGCTACACCTTC.

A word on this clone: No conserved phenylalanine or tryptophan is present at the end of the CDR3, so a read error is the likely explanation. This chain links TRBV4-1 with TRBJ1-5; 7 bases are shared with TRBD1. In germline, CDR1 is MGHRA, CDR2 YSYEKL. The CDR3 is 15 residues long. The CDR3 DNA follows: TGCGCCAGCAGCCAAACAGGGGATTCCAATCAGCTCCAGCATGTT. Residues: CASSQTGDSNQLQHV.